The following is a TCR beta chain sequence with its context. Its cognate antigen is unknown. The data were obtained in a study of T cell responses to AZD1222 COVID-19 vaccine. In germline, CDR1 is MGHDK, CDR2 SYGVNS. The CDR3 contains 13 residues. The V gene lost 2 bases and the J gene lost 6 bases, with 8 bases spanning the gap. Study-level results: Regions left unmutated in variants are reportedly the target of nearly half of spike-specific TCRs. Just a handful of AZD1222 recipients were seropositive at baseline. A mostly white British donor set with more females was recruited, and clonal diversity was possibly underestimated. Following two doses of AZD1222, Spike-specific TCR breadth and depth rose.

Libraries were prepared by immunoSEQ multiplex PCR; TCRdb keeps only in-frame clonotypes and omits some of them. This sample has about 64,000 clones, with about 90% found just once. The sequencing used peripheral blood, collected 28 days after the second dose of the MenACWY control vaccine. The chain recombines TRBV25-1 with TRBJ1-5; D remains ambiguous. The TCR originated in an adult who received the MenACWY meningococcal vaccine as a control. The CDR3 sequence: CASSEHWGQPQHF. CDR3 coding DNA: TGTGCCAGCAGTGAACACTGGGGTCAGCCCCAGCATTTT.